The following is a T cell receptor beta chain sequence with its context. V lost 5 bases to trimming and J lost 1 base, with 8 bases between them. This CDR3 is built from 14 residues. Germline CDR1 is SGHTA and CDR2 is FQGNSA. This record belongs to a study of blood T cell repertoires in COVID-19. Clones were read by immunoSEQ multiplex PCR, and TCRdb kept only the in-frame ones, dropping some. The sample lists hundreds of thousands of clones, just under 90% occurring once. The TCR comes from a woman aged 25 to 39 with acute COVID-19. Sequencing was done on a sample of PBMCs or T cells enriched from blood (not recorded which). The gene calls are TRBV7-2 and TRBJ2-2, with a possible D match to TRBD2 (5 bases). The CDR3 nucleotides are TGTGCCAGCAGCCGGGGATGGAACACCGGGGAGCTGTTTTTT. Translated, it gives CASSRGWNTGELFF.